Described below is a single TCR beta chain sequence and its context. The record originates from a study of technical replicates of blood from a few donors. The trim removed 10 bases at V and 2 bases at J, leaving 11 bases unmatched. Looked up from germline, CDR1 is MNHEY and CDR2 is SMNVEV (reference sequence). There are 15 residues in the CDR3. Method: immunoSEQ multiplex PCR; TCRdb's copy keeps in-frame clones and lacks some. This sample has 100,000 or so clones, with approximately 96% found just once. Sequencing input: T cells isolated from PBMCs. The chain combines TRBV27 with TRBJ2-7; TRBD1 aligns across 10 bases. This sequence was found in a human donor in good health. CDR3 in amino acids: CATTEIGQGAYEQYF. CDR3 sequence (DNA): TGTGCCACCACCGAAATCGGACAGGGGGCCTACGAGCAGTACTTC.